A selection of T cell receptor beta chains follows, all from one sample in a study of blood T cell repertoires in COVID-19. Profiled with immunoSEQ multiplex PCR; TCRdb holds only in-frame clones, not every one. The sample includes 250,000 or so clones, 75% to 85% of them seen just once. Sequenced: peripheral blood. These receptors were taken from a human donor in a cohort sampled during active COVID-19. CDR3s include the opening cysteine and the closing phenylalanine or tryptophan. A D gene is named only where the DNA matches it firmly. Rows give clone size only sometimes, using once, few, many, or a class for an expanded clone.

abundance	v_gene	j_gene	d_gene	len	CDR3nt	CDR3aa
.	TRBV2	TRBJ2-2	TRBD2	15	TGTGCCAGCAGTGAGGCTAGCGGGACGACCGGGGAGCTGTTTTTT	CASSEASGTTGELFF
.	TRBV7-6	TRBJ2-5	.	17	TGTGCCAGCAGCTTTCTGGGGAGCGGGCCGATGTACGGGACCCAGTACTTC	CASSFLGSGPMYGTQYF
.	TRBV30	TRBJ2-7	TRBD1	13	TGTGCCTGGAGTCATGGGACAGGTGGGGAGCAGTACTTC	CAWSHGTGGEQYF
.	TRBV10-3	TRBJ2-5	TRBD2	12	TGTGCCACCGGGACTATCCAAGAGACCCAGTACTTC	CATGTIQETQYF
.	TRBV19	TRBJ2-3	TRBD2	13	TGTGCCAGCAAGCGGGAGCCCGCAGATACGCAGTATTTT	CASKREPADTQYF
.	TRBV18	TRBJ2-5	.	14	TGTGCCAGCTCACCACAGCCGGAGGGGGAGACCCAGTACTTC	CASSPQPEGETQYF
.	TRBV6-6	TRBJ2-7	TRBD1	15	TGTGCCAGCAGTGCCGGGACAGGGGGCTCCTACGAGCAGTACTTC	CASSAGTGGSYEQYF
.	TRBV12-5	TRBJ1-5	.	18	TGTGCTAGTGGTTTGGTAAGGGGAGGGACTGAGGTCAATCAGCCCCAGCATTTT	CASGLVRGGTEVNQPQHF
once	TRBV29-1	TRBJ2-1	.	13	TGCAGCGTTGAATCCCGTAGGAAAGACGGGGAGTTCTTC	CSVESRRKDGEFF
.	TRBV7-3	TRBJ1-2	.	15	TGTGCCAGCAGCTTAGGGCCCGGAAAGGACTATGGCTACACCTTC	CASSLGPGKDYGYTF
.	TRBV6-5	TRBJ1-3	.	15	TGTGCCAGCCGGGCCGGGAGACAGAACGGAAACACCATATATTTT	CASRAGRQNGNTIYF
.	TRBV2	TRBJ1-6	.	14	TGTGCCAGCAGTGATCAGGGTCTTGATTCACCCCTCCACTTT	CASSDQGLDSPLHF
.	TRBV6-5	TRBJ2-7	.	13	TGTGCCAGCAGTTTAAACCGGGACACCGAGCAGTACTTC	CASSLNRDTEQYF
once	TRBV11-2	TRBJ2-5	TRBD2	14	TGTGCCAGCAGCTTTAGCGGGAGAACAGAGACCCAGTACTTC	CASSFSGRTETQYF
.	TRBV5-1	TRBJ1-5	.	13	TGCGCCAGCAGCTTGGGAGGCGACGGGCCCCAGCATTTT	CASSLGGDGPQHF
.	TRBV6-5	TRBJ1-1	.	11	TGTGCCAGCAGGCGACAGGAGGAAGCTTTCTTT	CASRRQEEAFF
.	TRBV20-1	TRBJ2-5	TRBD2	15	TGCAGTGCTAGTTTATCGAGTGGCGGGAGGGAGACCCAGTACTTC	CSASLSSGGRETQYF
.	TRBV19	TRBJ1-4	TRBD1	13	TGTGCCAGTAGTATCCAGGGACAGGGAAAACTGTTTTTT	CASSIQGQGKLFF
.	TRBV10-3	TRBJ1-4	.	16	TGTGCCATCAGTTCTACGGGGGGGGTTGATGGAGAAAAACTGTTTTTT	CAISSTGGVDGEKLFF
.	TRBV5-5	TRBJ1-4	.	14	TGTGCCAGCAGCTTGGGACAGGTGAATGAAAAACTGTTTTTT	CASSLGQVNEKLFF
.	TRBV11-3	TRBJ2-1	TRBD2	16	TGTGCCAGCAGCTTTACCCTAGCGGGGTCCTACAATGAGCAGTTCTTC	CASSFTLAGSYNEQFF
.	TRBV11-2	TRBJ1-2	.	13	TGTGCCAGCAGCCTCACCCCCGACAGTTTCTACACCTTC	CASSLTPDSFYTF
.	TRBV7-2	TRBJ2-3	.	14	TGTGCCAGCTGCCCGAGCGGCAGCACAGATACGCAGTATTTT	CASCPSGSTDTQYF
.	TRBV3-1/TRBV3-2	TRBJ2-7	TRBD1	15	TGTGCCAGCAGCCAAGGGGACAGGGGGGGATACGAGCAGTACTTC	CASSQGDRGGYEQYF
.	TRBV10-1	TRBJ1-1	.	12	TGCGCCAGCAGTGATACGGACACTGAAGCTTTCTTT	CASSDTDTEAFF
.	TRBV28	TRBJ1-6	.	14	TGTGCCAGCAGTTTAGTACTTACGGATTCACCCCTCCACTTT	CASSLVLTDSPLHF
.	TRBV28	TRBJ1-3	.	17	TGTGCCAGCACCCCCCCCGGGACAAAACTTGACGGAAACACCATATATTTT	CASTPPGTKLDGNTIYF
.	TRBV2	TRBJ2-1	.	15	TGTGCCAGCAGTAAAAGTTCTGGCGGGCACAATGAGCAGTTCTTC	CASSKSSGGHNEQFF